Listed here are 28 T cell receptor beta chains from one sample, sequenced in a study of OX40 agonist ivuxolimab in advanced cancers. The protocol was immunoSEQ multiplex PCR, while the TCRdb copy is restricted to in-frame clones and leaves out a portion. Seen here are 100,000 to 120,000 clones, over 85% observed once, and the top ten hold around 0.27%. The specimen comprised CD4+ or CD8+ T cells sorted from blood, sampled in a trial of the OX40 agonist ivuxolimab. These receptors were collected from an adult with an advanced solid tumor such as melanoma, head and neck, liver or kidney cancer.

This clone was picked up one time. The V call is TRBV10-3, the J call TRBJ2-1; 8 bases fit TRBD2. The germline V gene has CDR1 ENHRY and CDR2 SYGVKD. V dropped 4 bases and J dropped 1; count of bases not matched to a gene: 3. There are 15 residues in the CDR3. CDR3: CAISGTSGSYNEQFF. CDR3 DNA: TGTGCCATCAGTGGCACTAGCGGATCCTACAATGAGCAGTTCTTC.

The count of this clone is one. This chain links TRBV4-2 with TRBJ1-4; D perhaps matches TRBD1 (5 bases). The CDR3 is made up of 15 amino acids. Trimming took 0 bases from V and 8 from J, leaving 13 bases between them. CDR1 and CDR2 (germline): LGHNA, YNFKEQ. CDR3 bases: TGTGCCAGCAGCCAAGAGGGCAGGTGGGGCGAAAAACTGTTTTTT. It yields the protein CASSQEGRWGEKLFF.

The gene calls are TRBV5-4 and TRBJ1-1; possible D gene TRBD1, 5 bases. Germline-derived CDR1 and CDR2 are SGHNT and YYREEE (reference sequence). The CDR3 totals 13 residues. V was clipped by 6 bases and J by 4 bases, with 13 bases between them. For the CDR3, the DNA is TGTGCCAGCATCCTTCAGGGAGGCACTGAAGCTTTCTTT. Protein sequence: CASILQGGTEAFF.

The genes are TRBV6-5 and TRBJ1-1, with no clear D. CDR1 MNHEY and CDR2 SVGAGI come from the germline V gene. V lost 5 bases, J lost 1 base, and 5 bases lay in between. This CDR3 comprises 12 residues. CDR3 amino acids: CASSGRNTEAFF. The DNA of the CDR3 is TGTGCCAGCAGTGGAAGGAACACTGAAGCTTTCTTT.

CDR3 protein: CASAPPGSYEQYF. The CDR3 region has the DNA TGTGCCAGTGCCCCCCCTGGATCCTACGAGCAGTACTTC. The chain is built from TRBV19 and TRBJ2-7; D is unresolved. Per the germline V gene, CDR1 is LNHDA and CDR2 is SQIVND (reference sequence). Trimming took off 8 bases at V and 1 base at J, with 12 bases between the two ends. This CDR3 comprises 13 residues.

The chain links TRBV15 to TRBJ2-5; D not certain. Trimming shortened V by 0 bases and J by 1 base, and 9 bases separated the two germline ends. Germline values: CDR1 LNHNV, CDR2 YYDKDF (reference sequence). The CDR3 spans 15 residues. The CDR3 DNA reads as TGTGCCACCAGCAGAGATGACGGCGGCCAAGAGACCCAGTACTTC. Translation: CATSRDDGGQETQYF.

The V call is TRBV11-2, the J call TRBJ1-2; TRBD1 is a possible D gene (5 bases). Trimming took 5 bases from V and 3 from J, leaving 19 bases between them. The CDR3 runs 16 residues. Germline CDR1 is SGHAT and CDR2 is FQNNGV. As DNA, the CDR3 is TGTGCCAGCAGCCGTCTTCGGGACGCGGGGGACTATGGCTACACCTTC. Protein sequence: CASSRLRDAGDYGYTF.

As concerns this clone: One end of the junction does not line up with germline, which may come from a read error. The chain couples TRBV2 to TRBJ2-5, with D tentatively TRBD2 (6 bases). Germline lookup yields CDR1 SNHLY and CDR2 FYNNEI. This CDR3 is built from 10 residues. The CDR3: CASSDAGKNF. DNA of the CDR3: TGTGCCAGCAGTGATGCGGGGAAAAACTTC.

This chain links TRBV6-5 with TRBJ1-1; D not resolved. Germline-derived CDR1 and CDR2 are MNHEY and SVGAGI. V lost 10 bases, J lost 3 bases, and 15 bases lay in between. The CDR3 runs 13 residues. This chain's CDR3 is CATLSFGYTEAFF. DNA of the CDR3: TGTGCCACCCTGAGTTTTGGCTACACTGAAGCTTTCTTT.

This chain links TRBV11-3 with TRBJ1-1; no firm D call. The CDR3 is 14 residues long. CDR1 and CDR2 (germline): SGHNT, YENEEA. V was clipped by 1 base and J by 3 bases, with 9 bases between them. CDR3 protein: CASSLGVADTEAFF. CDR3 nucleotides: TGTGCCAGCAGCTTAGGCGTAGCTGACACTGAAGCTTTCTTT.

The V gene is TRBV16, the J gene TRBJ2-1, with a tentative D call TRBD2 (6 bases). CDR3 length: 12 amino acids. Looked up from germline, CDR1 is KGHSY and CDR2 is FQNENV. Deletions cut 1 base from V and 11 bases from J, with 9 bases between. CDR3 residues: CASSQFSGKQFF. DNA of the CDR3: TGTGCCAGCAGCCAATTTAGCGGAAAGCAGTTCTTC. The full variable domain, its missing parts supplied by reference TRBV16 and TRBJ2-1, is GEEVAQTPKHLVRGEGQKAKLYCAPIKGHSYVFWYQQVLKNEFKFLISFQNENVFDETGMPKERFSAKCLPNSPCSLEIQATKLEDSAVYFCASSQFSGKQFFGPGTRLTVL.

DNA of the CDR3: TGTGCCAGCAGAGAACAGGGGACGACTGAAGCTTTCTTT. Amino acids: CASREQGTTEAFF. The V call is TRBV27, the J call TRBJ1-1, with 7 nucleotides matching TRBD1. This CDR3 is 13 amino acids long. Germline V gene lookup returns CDR1 MNHEY and CDR2 SMNVEV (reference sequence). After removal of 6 bases from V and 5 bases from J, the junction contained 6 bases not matched to a gene.

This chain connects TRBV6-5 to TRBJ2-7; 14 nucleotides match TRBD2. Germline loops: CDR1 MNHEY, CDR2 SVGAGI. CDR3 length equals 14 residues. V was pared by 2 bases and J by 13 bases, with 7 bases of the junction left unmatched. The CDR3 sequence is CASSYGGTSGRIYF. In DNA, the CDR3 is TGTGCCAGCAGTTACGGAGGGACTAGCGGGAGAATATACTTC.

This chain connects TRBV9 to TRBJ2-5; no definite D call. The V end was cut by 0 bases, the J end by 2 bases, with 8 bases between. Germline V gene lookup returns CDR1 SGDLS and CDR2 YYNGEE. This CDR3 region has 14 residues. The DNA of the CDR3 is TGTGCCAGCAGCGTAGAGGGCTTACAAGAGACCCAGTACTTC. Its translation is CASSVEGLQETQYF.

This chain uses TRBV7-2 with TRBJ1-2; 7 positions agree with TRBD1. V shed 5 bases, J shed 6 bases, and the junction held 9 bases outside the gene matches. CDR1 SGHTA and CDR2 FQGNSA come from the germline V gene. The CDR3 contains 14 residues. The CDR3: CASSPQTGPHGYTF. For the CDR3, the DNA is TGTGCCAGCAGCCCCCAGACAGGGCCCCATGGCTACACCTTC.

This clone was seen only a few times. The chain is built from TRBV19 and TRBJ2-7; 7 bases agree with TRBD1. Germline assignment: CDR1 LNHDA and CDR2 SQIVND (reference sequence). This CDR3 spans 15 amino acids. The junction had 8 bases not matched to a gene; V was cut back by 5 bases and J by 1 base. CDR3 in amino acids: CASSDRDRASYEQYF. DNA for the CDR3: TGTGCCAGTAGTGACAGGGACAGAGCATCCTACGAGCAGTACTTC.

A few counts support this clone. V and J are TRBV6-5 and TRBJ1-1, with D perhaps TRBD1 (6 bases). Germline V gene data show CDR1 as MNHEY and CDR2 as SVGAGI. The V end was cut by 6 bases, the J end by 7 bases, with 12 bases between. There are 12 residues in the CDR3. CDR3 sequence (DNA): TGTGCCAGCAGCCTCGGACAGAATGAAGCTTTCTTT. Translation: CASSLGQNEAFF.

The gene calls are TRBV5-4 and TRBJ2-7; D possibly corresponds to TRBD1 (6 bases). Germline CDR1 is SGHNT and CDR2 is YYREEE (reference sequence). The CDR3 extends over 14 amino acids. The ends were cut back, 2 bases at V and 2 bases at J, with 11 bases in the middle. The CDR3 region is CASSLQGRPYEQYF. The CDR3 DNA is TGTGCCAGCAGCTTACAGGGTCGCCCCTACGAGCAGTACTTC.

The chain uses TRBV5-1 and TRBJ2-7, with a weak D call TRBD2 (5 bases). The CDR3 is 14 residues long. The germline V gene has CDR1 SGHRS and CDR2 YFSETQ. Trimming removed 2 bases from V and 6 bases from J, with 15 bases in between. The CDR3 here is CASSLLQLEVEQYF. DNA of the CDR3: TGCGCCAGCAGCTTATTACAATTGGAGGTCGAGCAGTACTTC.

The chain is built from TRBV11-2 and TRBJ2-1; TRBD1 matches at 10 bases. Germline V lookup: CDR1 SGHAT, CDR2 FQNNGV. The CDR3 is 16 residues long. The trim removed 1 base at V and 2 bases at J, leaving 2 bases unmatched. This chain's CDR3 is CASSLAGTGAYNEQFF. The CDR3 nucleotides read TGTGCCAGCAGCTTAGCTGGGACAGGGGCCTACAATGAGCAGTTCTTC.

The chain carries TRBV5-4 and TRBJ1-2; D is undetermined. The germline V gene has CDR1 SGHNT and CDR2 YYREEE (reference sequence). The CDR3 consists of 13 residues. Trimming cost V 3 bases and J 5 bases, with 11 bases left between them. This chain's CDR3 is CASSSALEYGYTF. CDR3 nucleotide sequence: TGTGCCAGCAGCTCGGCTCTTGAGTATGGCTACACCTTC.

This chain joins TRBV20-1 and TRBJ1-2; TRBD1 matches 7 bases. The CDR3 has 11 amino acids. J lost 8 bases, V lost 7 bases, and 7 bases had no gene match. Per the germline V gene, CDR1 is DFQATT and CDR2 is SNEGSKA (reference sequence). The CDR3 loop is CSVTGTEGYTF. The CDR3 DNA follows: TGCAGTGTTACCGGGACAGAAGGCTACACCTTC.

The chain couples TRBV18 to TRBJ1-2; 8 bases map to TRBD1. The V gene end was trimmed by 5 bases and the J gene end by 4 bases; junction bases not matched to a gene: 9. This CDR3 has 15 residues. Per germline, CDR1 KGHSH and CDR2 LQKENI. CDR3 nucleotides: TGTGCCAGCTCAGTCCGGGACAGGTCCTTCTATGGCTACACCTTC. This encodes CASSVRDRSFYGYTF.

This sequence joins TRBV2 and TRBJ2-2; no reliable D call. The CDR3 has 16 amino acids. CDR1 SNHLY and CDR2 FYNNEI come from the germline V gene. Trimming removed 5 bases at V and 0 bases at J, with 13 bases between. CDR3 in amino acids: CASSPGPTPNTGELFF. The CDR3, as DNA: TGTGCCAGCAGTCCAGGACCGACGCCGAACACCGGGGAGCTGTTTTTT.

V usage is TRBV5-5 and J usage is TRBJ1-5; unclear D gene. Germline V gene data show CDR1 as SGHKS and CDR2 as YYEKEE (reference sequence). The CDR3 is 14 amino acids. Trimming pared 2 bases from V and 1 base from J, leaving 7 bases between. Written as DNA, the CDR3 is TGTGCCAGCAGCTTAAGTAGGAGCAATCAGCCCCAGCATTTT. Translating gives CASSLSRSNQPQHF.

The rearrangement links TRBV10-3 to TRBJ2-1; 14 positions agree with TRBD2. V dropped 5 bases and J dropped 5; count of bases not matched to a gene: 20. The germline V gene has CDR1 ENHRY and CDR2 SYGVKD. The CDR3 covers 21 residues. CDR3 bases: TGTGCCATCAGTAACCCTAGACTAGCGGGAGGGCCAGAGAGCTCGAACAATGAGCAGTTCTTC. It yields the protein CAISNPRLAGGPESSNNEQFF.

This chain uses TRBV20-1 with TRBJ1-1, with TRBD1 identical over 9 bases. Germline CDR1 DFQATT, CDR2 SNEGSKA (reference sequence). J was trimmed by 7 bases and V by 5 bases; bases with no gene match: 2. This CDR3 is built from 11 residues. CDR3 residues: CSALDRGEAFF. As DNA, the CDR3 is TGCAGTGCTCTGGACAGGGGTGAAGCTTTCTTT.

DNA of the CDR3: TGTGCCAGCAGTGATTACGGAGAGCCCCAGCATTTT. Protein sequence: CASSDYGEPQHF. This chain joins TRBV6-1 and TRBJ1-5; D gene ambiguous. The CDR3 contains 12 residues. Germline V gene data show CDR1 as MNHNS and CDR2 as SASEGT. V was cut by 3 bases and J by 8 bases, with 8 bases left in between.